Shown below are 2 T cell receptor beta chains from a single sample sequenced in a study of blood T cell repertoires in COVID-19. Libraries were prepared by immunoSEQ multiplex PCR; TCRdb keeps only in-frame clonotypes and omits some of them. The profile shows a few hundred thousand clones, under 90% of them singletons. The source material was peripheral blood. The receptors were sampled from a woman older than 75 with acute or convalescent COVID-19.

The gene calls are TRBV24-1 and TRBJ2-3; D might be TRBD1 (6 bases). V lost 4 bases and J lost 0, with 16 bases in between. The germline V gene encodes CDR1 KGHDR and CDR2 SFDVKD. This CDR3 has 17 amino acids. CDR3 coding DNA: TGTGCCACCAGTGACCCACGAGGGGGACCTAGCACAGATACGCAGTATTTT. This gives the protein CATSDPRGGPSTDTQYF.

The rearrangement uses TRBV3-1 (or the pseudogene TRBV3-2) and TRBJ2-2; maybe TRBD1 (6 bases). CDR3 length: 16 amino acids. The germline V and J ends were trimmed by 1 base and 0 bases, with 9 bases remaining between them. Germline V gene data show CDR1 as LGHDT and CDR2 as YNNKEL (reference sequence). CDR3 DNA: TGTGCCAGCAGCCAAGGAGGGGGATCGAACACCGGGGAGCTGTTTTTT. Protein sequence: CASSQGGGSNTGELFF.